The 2 T cell receptor beta chains presented below share a single source sample, sequenced in a study of T-cell memory formation after mild COVID-19. TCRdb reprocessed the 5' RACE reads with MiXCR, giving one entry per CDR3 protein. Of roughly 620,000 distinct CDR3 sequences in the sample, approximately 18% were seen once. Sequences were obtained from PBMCs or a T cell subset sorted from them (not recorded which). All receptors derive from an adult woman who had mild COVID-19 (a few samples of this study predate the infection). Cell type and time point are not known.

This clonotype was found a few times. The J gene is TRBJ1-1, the V gene TRBV7-9; tentative D call: TRBD1 (5 bases). The CDR3 is 16 residues long. V was shortened by 1 base and J by 6 bases, with 18 bases between the two germline ends. CDR1 and CDR2 from the germline V gene are SEHNR and FQNEAQ (reference sequence). Here the CDR3 DNA reads TGTGCCAGCAGCTTAGACGGTAGCGGGACGTTCTCTGAAGCTTTCTTT. The encoded protein is CASSLDGSGTFSEAFF.

The chain combines TRBV7-9 with TRBJ2-2; 7 bases map to TRBD2. Per the germline V gene, CDR1 is SEHNR and CDR2 is FQNEAQ (reference sequence). There are 16 residues in the CDR3. Trimming at V came to 7 bases and at J to 1 base, leaving 9 bases not matched to a gene. The CDR3: CASTSTAGKNTGELFF. The CDR3 region has the DNA TGTGCCAGCACCAGTACAGCGGGGAAGAACACCGGGGAGCTGTTTTTT. Together with reference TRBV7-9 and TRBJ2-2, the CDR3 gives the full variable domain: DTGVSQNPRHKITKRGQNVTFRCDPISEHNRLYWYRQTLGQGPEFLTYFQNEAQLEKSRLLSDRFSAERPKGSFSTLEIQRTEQGDSAMYLCASTSTAGKNTGELFFGEGSRLTVL.